This T cell receptor beta chain was identified in a study of beta chain features in type 1 diabetes. Study in general: The number of sorted cells examined across all samples was approximately 100 million. Study results and caveats: Moderately but significantly shorter TCRB CDR3s were found in Type 1 diabetes patients in all four CD4+ subsets.

As concerns this clone: The antigen remains unidentified.

The CDR3 extends over 14 amino acids. The V and J ends lost 3 bases and 1 base respectively, with 10 bases between them. Per germline, CDR1 SGHNT and CDR2 YYREEE (reference sequence). All of the isolated RNA was reverse transcribed, so expressed TCRB transcripts were sequenced. This table comes from immunoSEQ multiplex PCR, and its TCRdb copy is limited to in-frame clones, with some not included. The sample has about 700,000 clones, 13% seen once. The sample was naive CD4+ T cells from blood. This clonotype originated in a man aged 18 to 29 with type 1 diabetes. This chain joins TRBV5-4 and TRBJ1-2; a weak D match, TRBD1 (6 bases). The CDR3 DNA reads as TGTGCCAGCAGCTCCGGACAGCATAACTATGGCTACACCTTC. Residues: CASSSGQHNYGYTF. Variable domain in full (rest from reference TRBV5-4 and TRBJ1-2): ETGVTQSPTHLIKTRGQQVTLRCSSQSGHNTVSWYQQALGQGPQFIFQYYREEENGRGNFPPRFSGLQFPNYSSELNVNALELDDSALYLCASSSGQHNYGYTFGSGTRLTVV.